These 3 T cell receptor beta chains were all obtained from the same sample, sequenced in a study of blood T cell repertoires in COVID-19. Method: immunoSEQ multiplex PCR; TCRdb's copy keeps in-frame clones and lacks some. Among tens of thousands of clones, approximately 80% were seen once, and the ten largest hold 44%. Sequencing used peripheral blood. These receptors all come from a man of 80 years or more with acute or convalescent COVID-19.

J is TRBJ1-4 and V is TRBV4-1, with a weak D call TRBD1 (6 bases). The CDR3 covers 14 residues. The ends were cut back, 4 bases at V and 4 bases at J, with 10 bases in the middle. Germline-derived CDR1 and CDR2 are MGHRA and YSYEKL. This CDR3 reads CASSPTGNNEKLFF. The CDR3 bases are TGCGCCAGCAGCCCTACAGGGAATAATGAAAAACTGTTTTTT.

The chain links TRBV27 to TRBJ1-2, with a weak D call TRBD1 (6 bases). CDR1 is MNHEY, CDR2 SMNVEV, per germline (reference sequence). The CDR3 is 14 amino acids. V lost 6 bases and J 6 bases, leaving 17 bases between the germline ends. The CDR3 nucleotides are TGTGCCAGCAGCGTTTGGAGGGGGGGGGATGGCTACACCTTC. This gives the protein CASSVWRGGDGYTF.

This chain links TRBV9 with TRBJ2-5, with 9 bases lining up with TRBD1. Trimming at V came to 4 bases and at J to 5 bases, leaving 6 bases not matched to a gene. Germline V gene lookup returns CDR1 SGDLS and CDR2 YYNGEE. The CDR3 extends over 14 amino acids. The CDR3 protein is CASSTGTGRETQYF. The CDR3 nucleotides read TGTGCCAGCAGCACGGGGACAGGGAGGGAGACCCAGTACTTC.